Presented here are 30 T cell receptor beta chains from one specimen sequenced in a study of blood T cell repertoires in COVID-19. The data were produced by immunoSEQ multiplex PCR, yet TCRdb's version contains in-frame clones alone and is incomplete. The sample lists roughly 150,000 clones, 83% occurring once. The sample consisted of peripheral blood. The receptor source for this set is a woman aged 80 or older with acute or convalescent COVID-19.

This sequence joins TRBV7-2 and TRBJ2-2; 7 positions agree with TRBD1. The V gene end was trimmed by 5 bases and the J gene end by 1 base; junction bases not matched to a gene: 10. Germline V lookup: CDR1 SGHTA, CDR2 FQGNSA. The CDR3 has 17 residues. The CDR3 bases are TGTGCCAGCAGCCCAAATTACGGGACAGAGAACACCGGGGAGCTGTTTTTT. The encoded protein is CASSPNYGTENTGELFF.

The chain uses TRBV7-3 and TRBJ2-2; D perhaps matches TRBD2 (7 bases). The CDR3 extends over 15 amino acids. Between the trimmed V and J ends, which lost 5 bases and 4 bases, there was a span of 14 bases. Germline lookup yields CDR1 SGHTA and CDR2 FQGTGA. This CDR3 reads CASSEWGGPTGELFF. The CDR3 bases are TGTGCCAGCAGCGAGTGGGGGGGCCCCACCGGGGAGCTGTTTTTT.

The rearrangement links TRBV4-3 to TRBJ1-1, with D unresolved. The germline gives CDR1 LGHNA, CDR2 YSLEER. The V end was cut by 2 bases, the J end by 3 bases, with 7 bases between. The CDR3 has 13 residues. CDR3 in amino acids: CASSQLRDTEAFF. The CDR3 bases are TGCGCCAGCAGCCAACTTCGAGACACTGAAGCTTTCTTT.

The chain uses TRBV5-1 and TRBJ2-7; D perhaps matches TRBD1 (5 bases). This CDR3 contains 14 residues. Germline loops: CDR1 SGHRS, CDR2 YFSETQ. Trimming pared 2 bases from V and 11 bases from J, leaving 20 bases between. CDR3 nucleotides: TGCGCCAGCAGCTTTGGCACAGGTTACCCTCGGGAGTACTTC. This translates into CASSFGTGYPREYF.

This clone was detected a few times. Given a far larger clone just one base away, this is likely a sequencing read error. Other DNA variants within this sample encode the same CDR3. This chain uses TRBV3-1 (or the pseudogene TRBV3-2) with TRBJ2-5; 9 bases match TRBD2. There are 14 residues in the CDR3. Germline V CDR1 and CDR2: LGHDT, YNNKEL (reference sequence). Germline trimming cut 8 bases from V and 7 bases from J; bases unmatched to any gene: 11. The CDR3 sequence: CASQRAGGAGTQYF. CDR3 bases: TGTGCCAGCCAACGGGCGGGGGGGGCGGGGACCCAGTACTTC.

This clone was found once. The V and J genes are TRBV19 and TRBJ2-5; TRBD1 matches at 10 bases. The CDR3 covers 15 residues. With V trimmed by 7 bases and J by 4 bases, 9 bases remained unmatched. The germline gives CDR1 LNHDA, CDR2 SQIVND (reference sequence). For the CDR3, the DNA is TGTGCCAGTACCCTCGGGACAGGGGTTGGAGAGACCCAGTACTTC. It yields the protein CASTLGTGVGETQYF.

The J gene is TRBJ2-1, the V gene TRBV6-5; D is undetermined. CDR3 length: 14 residues. V was shortened by 0 bases and J by 6 bases, with 9 bases between the two germline ends. Germline V CDR1 and CDR2: MNHEY, SVGAGI. CDR3 protein: CASSYSRLSNEQFF. As DNA, the CDR3 is TGTGCCAGCAGTTACTCGAGACTGAGCAATGAGCAGTTCTTC.

This chain connects TRBV18 to TRBJ1-1; 10 bases align to TRBD1. CDR1 is KGHSH and CDR2 is LQKENI in the germline V gene. V lost 3 bases and J lost 6; bases outside the gene matches: 4. This CDR3 contains 14 residues. CDR3 nucleotide sequence: TGTGCCAGCTCACCCTCGACAGGGGGCTCTGAAGCTTTCTTT. Translated, it gives CASSPSTGGSEAFF. Supplemented by reference TRBV18 and TRBJ1-1, the full variable domain reads NAGVMQNPRHLVRRRGQEARLRCSPMKGHSHVYWYRQLPEEGLKFMVYLQKENIIDESGMPKERFSAEFPKEGPSILRIQQVVRGDSAAYFCASSPSTGGSEAFFGQGTRLTVV.

Only a few counts were recorded for this clone. V usage is TRBV11-1 and J usage is TRBJ2-1; D may be TRBD2 (6 bases). Germline V gene data show CDR1 as SGHAT and CDR2 as FQDESV (reference sequence). Trimming removed 1 base from V and 4 bases from J, with 11 bases in between. The CDR3 sequence is 15 residues long. Written as DNA, the CDR3 is TGTGCCAGCAGCTTAGGTTTCGGGGGTTACAATGAGCAGTTCTTC. Translation gives CASSLGFGGYNEQFF.

The chain carries TRBV6-5 and TRBJ1-2; no clear D gene. CDR3 length equals 15 residues. Per the germline V gene, CDR1 is MNHEY and CDR2 is SVGAGI. Between the trimmed V and J ends, which lost 6 bases and 2 bases, there was a span of 16 bases. CDR3 nucleotide sequence: TGTGCCAGCAGCAAACAACAACCTGCCAACTATGGCTACACCTTC. Its translation: CASSKQQPANYGYTF.

The CDR3 nucleotides read TGTGCCAGCAGCCAAGGGCTCACACTCAGGGCCTACGAGCAGTACTTC. Translation gives CASSQGLTLRAYEQYF. The chain carries TRBV3-1 (or the pseudogene TRBV3-2) and TRBJ2-7, with a weak D call TRBD1 (5 bases). Germline V gives CDR1 LGHDT, CDR2 YNNKEL (reference sequence). The length of the CDR3 is 16 residues. Deletions cut 1 base from V and 2 bases from J, with 15 bases between.

V is TRBV27 and J is TRBJ1-4, with TRBD1 identical over 7 bases. The CDR3 sequence is 17 residues long. Looked up from germline, CDR1 is MNHEY and CDR2 is SMNVEV (reference sequence). V lost 4 bases and J lost 5; bases outside the gene matches: 13. The CDR3 is CASSSLFQTGTNEKLFF. CDR3 in DNA: TGTGCCAGCAGTTCGCTCTTCCAGACAGGGACAAATGAAAAACTGTTTTTT.

The rearrangement joins TRBV5-1 to TRBJ2-2, with 8 bases identical to TRBD1. The CDR3 is 16 residues long. Germline CDR1 reads SGHRS; CDR2 reads YFSETQ. V shed 3 bases and J 4 bases; nucleotides not matched to a gene: 8. Here the CDR3 reads CASSSTQTGGTGELFF. The CDR3 DNA follows: TGCGCCAGCAGCTCAACCCAAACAGGGGGCACCGGGGAGCTGTTTTTT.

Of note for this clone: A junction boundary mismatches the germline segment, possibly from a read error. This chain joins TRBV5-1 and TRBJ1-1, with D perhaps matching TRBD1 (6 bases). This CDR3 is built from 15 residues. Germline-derived CDR1 and CDR2 are SGHRS and YFSETQ. CDR3 in amino acids: CASSLGSGVNTEAFF. CDR3 in DNA: TGCGCCAGCAGCTTGGGATCAGGGGTGAATACTGAAGCTTTCTTT.

This clone was seen a handful of times. V usage is TRBV2 and J usage is TRBJ2-2; TRBD1 agrees at 10 bases. V lost 6 bases and J lost 6; bases outside the gene matches: 1. Looked up from germline, CDR1 is SNHLY and CDR2 is FYNNEI. The CDR3 contains 13 residues. The CDR3 region is CASRGTGAGELFF. DNA of the CDR3: TGTGCCAGCAGAGGGACAGGGGCCGGGGAGCTGTTTTTT.

The CDR3: CSVDMYGGGNEQYF. The CDR3 coding sequence is TGCAGCGTTGATATGTACGGGGGAGGTAACGAGCAGTACTTC. The rearrangement uses TRBV29-1 and TRBJ2-7, with TRBD2 as a possible D gene (6 bases). V shed 3 bases and J shed 5 bases, with 17 bases lying between them. CDR1 SQVTM and CDR2 ANQGSEA come from the germline V gene. This CDR3 is 14 amino acids long.

The CDR3 coding sequence is TGTGCCAGCAGTTCGACAGGGGCCTTATATTTT. It is translated as CASSSTGALYF. The V gene is TRBV2, the J gene TRBJ1-3; 8 bases match TRBD1. Trimming cost V 5 bases and J 14 bases; bases outside gene matches: 5. Per germline, CDR1 SNHLY and CDR2 FYNNEI. This CDR3 comprises 11 residues.

The V and J genes are TRBV5-4 and TRBJ1-1; no definite D call. The CDR3 runs to 15 residues. V dropped 0 bases and J dropped 0 bases, with 9 bases sitting between them. The germline gives CDR1 SGHNT, CDR2 YYREEE (reference sequence). This CDR3 is CASSLDRTMNTEAFF. The CDR3 DNA follows: TGTGCCAGCAGCTTGGACAGAACCATGAACACTGAAGCTTTCTTT.

The chain is built from TRBV7-7 and TRBJ2-5; D gene uncertain. The CDR3 covers 13 residues. From germline, CDR1 is SSHAT and CDR2 FNYEAQ (reference sequence). The ends were cut back, 5 bases at V and 7 bases at J, with 14 bases in the middle. CDR3 in amino acids: CASSQDARWTQYF. The CDR3 DNA follows: TGTGCCAGCAGCCAGGATGCCCGGTGGACCCAGTACTTC. Based on the CDR3 plus reference TRBV7-7 and TRBJ2-5, the full variable domain is GAGVSQSPRYKVTKRGQDVTLRCDPISSHATLYWYQQALGQGPEFLTYFNYEAQPDKSGLPSDRFSAERPEGSISTLTIQRTEQRDSAMYRCASSQDARWTQYFGPGTRLLVL.

Here the CDR3 reads CASQRDRVGTGNTIYF. The CDR3 DNA reads as TGTGCCAGCCAAAGGGACAGGGTTGGGACTGGAAACACCATATATTTT. The chain is built from TRBV19 and TRBJ1-3; 9 bases align to TRBD1. V trimming: 9 bases; J trimming: 2 bases; junction bases outside the gene matches: 11. The CDR3 covers 16 residues. CDR1 is LNHDA and CDR2 is SQIVND in the germline V gene (reference sequence). Supplemented by reference TRBV19 and TRBJ1-3, the full variable domain reads DGGITQSPKYLFRKEGQNVTLSCEQNLNHDAMYWYRQDPGQGLRLIYYSQIVNDFQKGDIAEGYSVSREKKESFPLTVTSAQKNPTAFYLCASQRDRVGTGNTIYFGEGSWLTVV.

The V gene is TRBV7-2, the J gene TRBJ2-5, with a tentative D call TRBD2 (5 bases). The CDR3 totals 16 residues. Trimming cost V 1 base and J 4 bases, with 16 bases left between them. Germline V gene lookup returns CDR1 SGHTA and CDR2 FQGNSA. CDR3 coding DNA: TGTGCCAGCAGCTTAGTTTTAGGCAGAGGGAGAGAGACCCAGTACTTC. Residues: CASSLVLGRGRETQYF.

V is TRBV11-2 and J is TRBJ2-5, with 9 nucleotides matching TRBD1. This CDR3 spans 16 amino acids. Germline V lookup: CDR1 SGHAT, CDR2 FQNNGV. J lost 1 base, V lost 5 bases, and 8 bases had no gene match. CDR3 nucleotides: TGTGCCAGCAGCACGACAGGGGGGTGGGCCCAAGAGACCCAGTACTTC. It encodes CASSTTGGWAQETQYF.

The chain couples TRBV12-3 or TRBV12-4 to TRBJ1-1; D possibly corresponds to TRBD1 (6 bases). The CDR3 is 12 residues long. V lost 1 base, J lost 7 bases, and 7 bases lay in between. The CDR3 reads CASSLEGGEAFF. CDR3 nucleotide sequence: TGTGCCAGCAGTTTAGAAGGGGGTGAAGCTTTCTTT.

The chain carries TRBV4-1 and TRBJ1-1; possible D gene TRBD1, 6 bases. CDR1 is MGHRA, CDR2 YSYEKL, per germline. Trimming cost V 0 bases and J 4 bases, with 12 bases left between them. The CDR3 contains 15 residues. CDR3: CASSQDGRGPTEAFF. The CDR3 DNA follows: TGCGCCAGCAGCCAAGATGGGCGGGGGCCCACTGAAGCTTTCTTT.

The rearrangement links TRBV9 to TRBJ1-4, with TRBD1 as a possible D gene (6 bases). The length of the CDR3 is 14 residues. Germline CDR1 SGDLS, CDR2 YYNGEE. V lost 1 base, J lost 8 bases, and 12 bases lay in between. CDR3 sequence: CASSVRQVPEKLFF. The CDR3 DNA reads TGTGCCAGCAGCGTAAGACAGGTCCCGGAAAAACTGTTTTTT. Supplemented by reference TRBV9 and TRBJ1-4, the full variable domain reads DSGVTQTPKHLITATGQRVTLRCSPRSGDLSVYWYQQSLDQGLQFLIQYYNGEERAKGNILERFSAQQFPDLHSELNLSSLELGDSALYFCASSVRQVPEKLFFGSGTQLSVL.

Only a few counts were recorded for this clone. V is TRBV3-1 (or the pseudogene TRBV3-2) and J is TRBJ1-4; no clear D. The CDR3 is 13 residues long. Trimming pared 4 bases from V and 0 bases from J, leaving 3 bases between. CDR1 and CDR2 (germline): LGHDT, YNNKEL (reference sequence). The CDR3 region is CASSLATNEKLFF. As DNA, the CDR3 is TGTGCCAGCAGCCTCGCAACTAATGAAAAACTGTTTTTT.

The chain employs TRBV10-3 and TRBJ2-5; no clear D. V lost 4 bases, J lost 2 bases, and 2 bases lay in between. Per germline, CDR1 ENHRY and CDR2 SYGVKD. The CDR3 contains 11 residues. This CDR3 is CAISAQETQYF. CDR3 bases: TGTGCCATCAGTGCACAAGAGACCCAGTACTTC.

This clone turned up a few times. The chain combines TRBV19 with TRBJ1-1; 10 bases agree with TRBD1. Germline CDR1 LNHDA, CDR2 SQIVND (reference sequence). The CDR3 is 15 amino acids. The trim removed 6 bases at V and 3 bases at J, leaving 7 bases unmatched. In DNA form, the CDR3 reads TGTGCCAGTAGGACTTACGGACAGGGGGACACTGAAGCTTTCTTT. It encodes CASRTYGQGDTEAFF.

The table lists this clone with a few counts. V usage is TRBV27 and J usage is TRBJ1-5, with a tentative D call TRBD1 (5 bases). With 3 bases removed from V and 2 bases from J, the gap between germline ends came to 14 bases. Germline CDR1 is MNHEY and CDR2 is SMNVEV (reference sequence). The CDR3 covers 16 residues. In DNA, the CDR3 is TGTGCCAGCAGTTTCGCAGGGCGGTTGGGCAATCAGCCCCAGCATTTT. It yields the protein CASSFAGRLGNQPQHF.

The sample holds one count of this clone. This sequence joins TRBV5-4 and TRBJ2-5, with D possibly matching TRBD2 (5 bases). V was pared by 4 bases and J by 4 bases, with 11 bases between. Germline V gene lookup returns CDR1 SGHNT and CDR2 YYREEE (reference sequence). CDR3 size: 13 residues. CDR3 sequence reads: CASSASGRETQYF. DNA of the CDR3: TGTGCCAGCAGCGCTTCTGGGAGAGAGACCCAGTACTTC.